Below are 7 T cell receptor beta chains sequenced from a single sample in a study of blood T cell repertoires in COVID-19 (TCRdb year 2020). Libraries were built with the immunoSEQ multiplex PCR assay. This is the immuneACCESS table as TCRdb keeps it, with only in-frame sequences that have V and J called. A part of the clones is gone; compared with another copy, unresolved V genes explain less than half, and the rest is unexplained. The sample yields more than 250,000 clones; 80% to 90% were counted once. Approximately 5% of the sample is in the top ten clones. Sequencing input: PBMCs or T cells enriched from blood (not recorded which). The receptors come from a woman aged 25 to 39 who had recovered from COVID-19.

The CDR3 DNA reads as TGTGCCTGGACTTGGGGGGACTCAGGAAGGACTGAAGCTTTCTTT. Translation: CAWTWGDSGRTEAFF. The J gene is TRBJ1-1, the V gene TRBV30, with TRBD1 as a possible D gene (5 bases). The V gene's germline CDR1 is GTSNPN and CDR2 SVGIG (reference sequence). Deletions cut 4 bases from V and 5 bases from J, with 20 bases between. CDR3 length equals 15 residues.

CDR3 nucleotides: TGTGCCATCAGTGAGACACAGGGGAACACTGAAGCTTTCTTT. Protein product: CAISETQGNTEAFF. J is TRBJ1-1 and V is TRBV10-3; possibly TRBD1 for D (6 bases). The germline V gene encodes CDR1 ENHRY and CDR2 SYGVKD. V lost 2 bases, J lost 1 base, and 8 bases lay in between. The CDR3 has 14 amino acids.

The chain is built from TRBV2 and TRBJ1-5; D is unclear. This CDR3 has 14 residues. V was trimmed by 4 bases and J by 4 bases, leaving 11 bases between them. Germline V gene lookup returns CDR1 SNHLY and CDR2 FYNNEI. CDR3 in DNA: TGTGCCAGCAGTGTGAGGGATAAGAATCAGCCCCAGCATTTT. Its translation is CASSVRDKNQPQHF.

The chain carries TRBV19 and TRBJ2-1; 8 bases agree with TRBD1. Germline assignment: CDR1 LNHDA and CDR2 SQIVND (reference sequence). This CDR3 is built from 15 residues. After removal of 5 bases from V and 1 base from J, the junction contained 4 bases not matched to a gene. The CDR3 loop is CASSRDRGSYNEQFF. The DNA of the CDR3 is TGTGCCAGTAGTCGCGACAGGGGTTCCTACAATGAGCAGTTCTTC. The whole variable domain, filled in from reference TRBV19 and TRBJ2-1, reads DGGITQSPKYLFRKEGQNVTLSCEQNLNHDAMYWYRQDPGQGLRLIYYSQIVNDFQKGDIAEGYSVSREKKESFPLTVTSAQKNPTAFYLCASSRDRGSYNEQFFGPGTRLTVL.

V and J are TRBV6-5 and TRBJ2-2, with D possibly matching TRBD1 (5 bases). The CDR3 consists of 13 residues. V was shortened by 7 bases and J by 7 bases, with 13 bases between the two germline ends. From germline, CDR1 is MNHEY and CDR2 SVGAGI. The DNA of the CDR3 is TGTGCCAGCAATAGACAGATAGACGGGGAGCTGTTTTTT. Amino acids: CASNRQIDGELFF.

The chain employs TRBV7-2 and TRBJ2-3; the match to TRBD2 covers 13 bases. The CDR3 totals 18 residues. Losses at the gene ends were 5 bases for V and 2 bases for J; bases not matched to a gene: 10. CDR1 SGHTA and CDR2 FQGNSA come from the germline V gene. CDR3 sequence (DNA): TGTGCCAGCAGCCCGACGTGGACTAGCGGGGGTTACACAGATACGCAGTATTTT. This sequence encodes CASSPTWTSGGYTDTQYF. Filled out from reference TRBV7-2 and TRBJ2-3, the complete variable domain reads GAGVSQSPSNKVTEKGKDVELRCDPISGHTALYWYRQSLGQGLEFLIYFQGNSAPDKSGLPSDRFSAERTGGSVSTLTIQRTQQEDSAVYLCASSPTWTSGGYTDTQYFGPGTRLTVL.

This chain links TRBV7-6 with TRBJ1-1; possible D gene TRBD1, 5 bases. Germline V gene data show CDR1 as SGHVS and CDR2 as FNYEAQ. This CDR3 has 14 residues. Trimming shortened V by 1 base and J by 3 bases, and 9 bases separated the two germline ends. CDR3 protein: CASSLVQADTEAFF. In DNA form, the CDR3 reads TGTGCCAGCAGCTTAGTACAGGCGGACACTGAAGCTTTCTTT.